This TCR beta chain emerged from a study of OX40 agonist ivuxolimab in advanced cancers. Overall study findings and caveats: At 0.1 to 3.0 mg/kg, clonal expansion of CD4+ and CD8+ blood T cells had occurred by week 6. Expanded clones were, on average, more numerous in CD8+ T cells than in CD4+. People who partly responded at 0.1-3.0 mg/kg had some of the least clonal expansion seen.

With 6 bases clipped from V and 2 bases from J, the junction kept 9 bases outside the gene matches. Germline-derived CDR1 and CDR2 are MNHNY and SVGAGI (reference sequence). The CDR3 has 15 amino acids. As for this clone: What it binds is not known.

Enrollment shut out patients with autoimmune disease history or systemic immunosuppression. Produced via immunoSEQ multiplex PCR; TCRdb's table is partial and in-frame only. The table has 50,000 to 65,000 clones, roughly 87% seen once. The chain carries TRBV6-6 and TRBJ2-7, with TRBD1 identical over 8 bases. This specimen was CD4+ or CD8+ T cells sorted from blood, taken in a trial of the OX40 agonist ivuxolimab. The clonotype originates from an adult with an advanced solid tumor such as melanoma, head and neck, liver or kidney cancer. The CDR3 DNA is TGTGCCAGCAGCGAAAGGGACAGGCCTACCTACGAGCAGTACTTC. Its translation is CASSERDRPTYEQYF.